Listed here are 9 T cell receptor beta chains from one sample, sequenced in a study of regulatory T cells in long-lasting Graves disease. Time point reported: newly diagnosed GD, antithyroid drugs for less than 3 months. RNA from PBMCs was the source of the TCR library. Building of the TCR beta libraries involved iRepertoire HTBI primers and Arm-PCR of CDR3 regions. MiXCR, applied by TCRdb to the multiplex PCR reads, yields one record per CDR3 protein. Counted here are roughly 430,000 distinct CDR3 sequences, around 17% occurring once; the ten biggest clones make up about 10%. These data are also associated with another study on T cells in Graves' hyperthyroidism and ophthalmopathy.

Sequenced material: peripheral blood mononuclear cells (PBMCs), taken at new diagnosis, from a patient treated with antithyroid drugs. The receptors were sampled from a woman in her twenties or thirties with Graves disease.

This clonotype was recorded at least ten times. The rearrangement uses TRBV30 and TRBJ2-3; D perhaps matches TRBD2 (6 bases). CDR1 GTSNPN and CDR2 SVGIG come from the germline V gene (reference sequence). CDR3 length equals 14 residues. With 3 bases removed from V and 0 bases from J, the gap between germline ends came to 10 bases. The CDR3 bases are TGTGCCTGGAGGACCAGCGGGAGCACAGATACGCAGTATTTT. Amino acid sequence: CAWRTSGSTDTQYF. The complete variable domain, with remaining parts taken from reference TRBV30 and TRBJ2-3, reads SQTIHQWPATLVQPVGSPLSLECTVEGTSNPNLYWYRQAAGRGLQLLFYSVGIGQISSEVPQNLSASRPQDRQFILSSKKLLLSDSGFYLCAWRTSGSTDTQYFGPGTRLTVL.

This clonotype was detected ten times or more. This rearrangement joins TRBV12-3 or TRBV12-4 to TRBJ2-5; D may be TRBD2 (6 bases). The CDR3 extends over 15 amino acids. V lost 3 bases to trimming and J lost 3 bases, with 14 bases between them. CDR3 loop: CASSFPDGGKETQYF. The DNA for the CDR3 is TGTGCCAGCAGTTTCCCGGACGGAGGGAAAGAGACCCAGTACTTC.

This clonotype came up many times. The rearrangement joins TRBV24-1 to TRBJ2-2; possibly TRBD2 for D (6 bases). This CDR3 is built from 17 residues. The germline V gene encodes CDR1 KGHDR and CDR2 SFDVKD. Trimming pared 6 bases from V and 1 base from J, leaving 17 bases between. DNA for the CDR3: TGTGCCACCAGTCCGACTAGACCTCCCTTGAACACCGGGGAGCTGTTTTTT. This gives the protein CATSPTRPPLNTGELFF.

This clonotype was recorded many times. This chain links TRBV7-8 with TRBJ2-1, with 9 bases matching TRBD2. This CDR3 comprises 18 residues. CDR1 and CDR2 (germline): SGHVS, FQNEAQ. The trim removed 3 bases at V and 5 bases at J, leaving 14 bases unmatched. CDR3 coding DNA: TGTGCCAGCAGCTTGAGCCTTATAGCGGGAGTTTTGGACAATGAGCAGTTCTTC. Its protein is CASSLSLIAGVLDNEQFF.

This clonotype has just a few counts. V and J are TRBV20-1 and TRBJ1-4; 7 bases map to TRBD1. Germline values: CDR1 DFQATT, CDR2 SNEGSKA (reference sequence). This CDR3 is built from 13 residues. V dropped 3 bases and J dropped 6; count of bases not matched to a gene: 4. CDR3 residues: CSASSGGDEKLFF. Written as DNA, the CDR3 is TGCAGTGCTAGCTCAGGGGGAGATGAAAAACTGTTTTTT.

The chain links TRBV7-8 to TRBJ2-1, with D maybe TRBD2 (5 bases). The CDR3 length is 15 residues. Germline CDR1 and CDR2: SGHVS and FQNEAQ. V dropped 5 bases and J dropped 10 bases, with 21 bases sitting between them. The CDR3 protein is CASSPAEGMTGEQFF. CDR3 bases: TGTGCCAGCAGCCCAGCAGAGGGAATGACTGGGGAGCAGTTCTTC.

The chain links TRBV10-2 to TRBJ2-6; the match to TRBD1 covers 10 bases. Germline values: CDR1 WSHSY, CDR2 SAAADI. The V segment lost 11 bases and the J segment 1 base; nucleotides outside the gene matches: 23. The length of the CDR3 is 21 residues. Here the CDR3 DNA reads TGCGCCCGCAACAGTGAGAAGGGGACAGGGGACCGTGGATCTGGGGCCAACGTCCTGACTTTC. It specifies CARNSEKGTGDRGSGANVLTF.

This clonotype has only a few counts. Since the CDR3 does not end with the conserved phenylalanine or tryptophan, this likely comes from a read error. The DNA is left out, because the CDR3 cannot be placed on it with certainty; the CDR3 is given as TCRdb lists it. V gene TRBV6-1 combines with J gene TRBJ2-7; the table calls TRBD2, which could not be checked here. The CDR3 is 8 amino acids in total, end residues counted. Germline V CDR1 and CDR2: MNHNS, SASEGT. The CDR3 reads CASKRLAG.

This clonotype was counted a few times. The CDR3 reads CSVERLAGGETQYF. The CDR3 DNA reads TGCAGCGTTGAGCGGCTAGCGGGAGGAGAGACCCAGTACTTC. The chain couples TRBV29-1 to TRBJ2-5; 11 bases are shared with TRBD2. The CDR3 has 14 amino acids. The V segment lost 3 bases and the J segment 4 bases; nucleotides outside the gene matches: 4. From germline, CDR1 is SQVTM and CDR2 ANQGSEA.